The table lists the clone carrying this T cell receptor (beta chain) with many counts. Its matching antigen is unknown. Individual cDNA molecules received unique molecular identifiers during library preparation. TCRdb reanalysed the 5' RACE reads using MiXCR and keeps one entry per CDR3 protein. The sample contains 25,000 to 35,000 distinct CDR3 sequences, roughly 6.6% of which appear only once. The data were taken from a study of early T cells in non-severe SARS-CoV-2 infection. At the level of the study: Whole-blood bulk RNA, unsorted, was sequenced, and chains were unpaired. General study results and limits: In VDJdb matching, anti-spike CD8 responses were favored while private and CD4 specificities went missing.

Sequenced material: whole blood. This TCR was sampled from an adult who was a healthcare worker with PCR-confirmed SARS-CoV-2 infection or an uninfected control (not recorded which).

CDR3 residues: CASSQDRQVRETQYF. In DNA, the CDR3 is TGCGCCAGCAGCCAAGATCGCCAAGTCAGGGAGACCCAGTACTTC. This chain connects TRBV4-3 to TRBJ2-5; D ambiguous. V dropped 0 bases and J dropped 5 bases, with 13 bases sitting between them. The germline gives CDR1 LGHNA, CDR2 YSLEER. This CDR3 has 15 residues.